This paragraph reports one T cell receptor beta chain. Its antigen is undetermined. This sample was taken from a study of shared clonotypes between healthy human individuals. Naive CD8 cells comprised CD45RO-negative, CCR7-positively selected cells, excluding terminally differentiated effector memory CD45RA+ cells. Points from the study as a whole: Relative to memory subsets, naive subsets generally showed larger estimated richness.

The repertoire was sequenced with immunoSEQ multiplex PCR; TCRdb's copy has only in-frame clones and lacks some. This sample has millions of clones, with around 96% found just once. The material sequenced was naive CD8+ T cells sorted from blood. The receptor comes from a man aged 18 to 30 in good health.

The CDR3 DNA is TGTGCCAGTAGGTACAGGGGAGGCACCGGGGAGCTGTTTTTT. This codes for CASRYRGGTGELFF. This chain joins TRBV6-5 and TRBJ2-2, with D perhaps matching TRBD1 (7 bases). The germline CDR1 and CDR2 sequences are MNHEY and SVGAGI. Trimming removed 9 bases from V and 4 bases from J, with 15 bases in between. The CDR3 is 14 residues long.